The following is a TCR beta chain sequence with its context. Its matching antigen is unknown. The junction differs from germline at one of its ends, possibly a read error. The template was RNA from unsorted bulk tissue. Newly diagnosed lung cancer patients had thoracic surgery in China, August–late 2014, without prior chemotherapy. The sample comes from a study of tumor and adjacent non-tumor tissue in lung cancer. Overall study: Stage I to III disease affected roughly 10 men and roughly 5 women aged roughly 31 to 76. On average, productive TCRbeta reads reached roughly 4.2 million per sample. Study-level points and caveats: Normal lung showed higher cumulative top 100 clone frequency than tumor.

Germline CDR1 reads MNHEY; CDR2 reads SVGAGI. CDR3 length: 14 amino acids. TCRbeta libraries were built with three rounds of nested PCR, modified from ARM-PCR. TCRdb re-derived calls from the multiplex PCR reads in MiXCR, one entry per CDR3 protein. The data contain around 66,000 distinct CDR3 sequences, more than 70% of them singletons. The sequence was obtained from a man in his sixties with non-small cell lung cancer. The chain is built from TRBV6-5 and TRBJ1-5, with unresolved D. The source material was lung tumor tissue. CDR3 protein: CPSSRTTGEKPQHF. Written as DNA, the CDR3 is TGTCCCAGCAGTCGCACGACCGGGGAGAAGCCCCAGCATTTT.